Reported below is one TCR beta chain. Many counts were recorded for this clonotype. Its antigen remains unidentified. No much larger clone is present one base from it, and per-base qualities are unavailable. This sample was taken from a study of T-cell reconstitution after alpha-beta-depleted transplantation in children (dated by TCRdb to 2016 to 2017). Background for the entire study: Using TCR repertoire profiling, the study quantitatively followed how T-cell immune reconstitution unfolded in children after TCRalphabeta/CD19-depleted allogeneic hematopoietic cell transplantation. Study-wide findings and limitations: About two months after transplant, the apparently early recovery of alphabetaT-cell counts reportedly depended on just several hundred clones that had expanded rapidly and came from non-depleted graft cells. In some patients, the high TCRbeta diversity seen at day 60 was put down to recipient T cells and intrathymic progenitors that had survived conditioning. Hyperexpanded clone frequencies declined over subsequent months; after one year, T-cell counts and TCRbeta diversity were mostly attributed to newly produced T cells.

What the treatment or condition label conveys for this sample: allogeneic hematopoietic cell transplantation with graft depleted of TCRalphabeta T cells and CD19 B cells. The transplant recipients were children given TCRalphabeta/CD19-depleted allogeneic hematopoietic cell grafts. V loses 5 bases, J loses 3 bases, and the germline ends lie 24 bases apart. The CDR3 starts with the cysteine, ends with the phenylalanine, and has 17 residues. Left in the record is the CDR3 DNA by itself, 51 bases read in frame from the first base. Per the germline V gene, SQVTM is the CDR1 and ANQGSEA is the CDR2. The receptor library was made with PCR. Sequenced using an Illumina HiSeq 2500. TCR library preparation used molecular barcoding, with unique molecular identifiers applied to normalize quantification of the TCRbeta repertoire. The public reads were reanalyzed by TCRdb: fastp trimming at Q25, MiXCR alignment, in-frame beta chains only. Entries that share a CDR3 protein sequence are merged under the most common genes and DNA. In all, the sample holds 65,000 to 85,000 distinct CDR3 sequences, and approximately 11% of those were seen once. Jointly, the top ten make up roughly 13% of the sample.

This TCR derives from a boy younger than 18 with acute myeloid leukemia, due to receive a stem cell transplant. Specimen: PBMCs, collected before TCRalphabeta/CD19-depleted stem cell transplant. The V and J segments used are TRBV29-1 and TRBJ2-3; TRBD2 could be the D gene, as 6 bases match. The CDR3 region: CSVSPPSGRLSTDTQYF. The DNA reads TGCAGCGTTTCCCCACCTTCAGGGAGGCTTTCGACAGATACGCAGTATTTT.